These 17 T cell receptor beta chains share one sample of origin, sequenced in a study of blood T cell repertoires in COVID-19. Assay used: immunoSEQ multiplex PCR; TCRdb lists only in-frame clones, some missing. The table shows 87,000 or so clones, with about 90% occurring only once. The source material was peripheral blood. Receptor source: a woman in her forties or fifties with active or convalescent COVID-19.

The chain uses TRBV9 and TRBJ2-5; D is perhaps TRBD1 (6 bases). The germline gives CDR1 SGDLS, CDR2 YYNGEE. The CDR3 consists of 12 residues. V was clipped by 5 bases and J by 7 bases, with 12 bases between them. CDR3 sequence reads: CASSSEGGTQYF. CDR3 bases: TGTGCCAGCAGTTCAGAAGGGGGGACCCAGTACTTC.

The chain uses TRBV27 and TRBJ2-1; TRBD2 agrees at 10 bases. CDR3 length: 17 amino acids. The V gene end was trimmed by 4 bases and the J gene end by 2 bases; junction bases not matched to a gene: 8. From germline, CDR1 is MNHEY and CDR2 SMNVEV (reference sequence). Here the CDR3 reads CASSWSSGGFAYNEQFF. CDR3 DNA: TGTGCCAGCAGTTGGAGTAGCGGGGGGTTCGCCTACAATGAGCAGTTCTTC.

The rearrangement links TRBV5-4 to TRBJ1-2, with 7 positions matching TRBD1. With 4 bases clipped from V and 5 bases from J, the junction kept 5 bases outside the gene matches. CDR3 length: 13 residues. The germline CDR1 and CDR2 sequences are SGHNT and YYREEE (reference sequence). CDR3 sequence (DNA): TGTGCCAGCAGCCTAGACAGGGTTTATGGCTACACCTTC. The encoded protein is CASSLDRVYGYTF.

The CDR3 protein is CASSLVPGSSGEQYF. The CDR3 DNA sequence: TGTGCCAGCAGCTTAGTCCCAGGGTCTAGTGGCGAGCAGTACTTC. J is TRBJ2-7 and V is TRBV11-2, with a tentative D call TRBD1 (5 bases). The CDR3 extends over 15 amino acids. Trimming stripped 1 base from V and 6 bases from J, with 16 bases between. Germline V gene lookup returns CDR1 SGHAT and CDR2 FQNNGV.

The rearrangement joins TRBV7-2 to TRBJ1-1; 7 bases match TRBD1. The germline gives CDR1 SGHTA, CDR2 FQGNSA. CDR3 length: 14 amino acids. Trimming cost V 4 bases and J 7 bases; bases outside gene matches: 9. The CDR3 DNA sequence: TGTGCCAGCAGCTCTTTACAGGGGAGGAGTGAAGCTTTCTTT. It yields the protein CASSSLQGRSEAFF.

The rearrangement links TRBV7-8 to TRBJ2-7, with TRBD1 as a possible D gene (6 bases). The V gene's germline CDR1 is SGHVS and CDR2 FQNEAQ. This CDR3 has 13 amino acids. V was pared by 5 bases and J by 2 bases, with 10 bases between. The CDR3 coding sequence is TGTGCCAGCAGCATCGGACAGCCCTACGAGCAGTACTTC. Its protein product is CASSIGQPYEQYF.

There are a few counts of this clone. This chain uses TRBV4-2 with TRBJ1-6; the D gene is possibly TRBD1 (5 bases). Per the germline V gene, CDR1 is LGHNA and CDR2 is YNFKEQ. V lost 1 base to trimming and J lost 2 bases, with 9 bases between them. The CDR3 is made up of 16 amino acids. In DNA, the CDR3 is TGTGCCAGCAGCCAAGTAAAGACAGCCTATAATTCACCCCTCCACTTT. The encoded protein is CASSQVKTAYNSPLHF.

The genes are TRBV12-3 or TRBV12-4 and TRBJ1-5; no clear D gene. V was shortened by 5 bases and J by 4 bases, with 9 bases between the two germline ends. CDR3 length: 13 residues. CDR3 residues: CASSTPGNQPQHF. The DNA of the CDR3 is TGTGCCAGCAGTACCCCCGGGAATCAGCCCCAGCATTTT.

The genes are TRBV7-2 and TRBJ1-2; D gene ambiguous. This CDR3 is built from 13 residues. Looked up from germline, CDR1 is SGHTA and CDR2 is FQGNSA. Between the trimmed V and J ends, which lost 2 bases and 6 bases, there was a span of 10 bases. The CDR3 is CASSLTPGNGYTF. CDR3 nucleotide sequence: TGTGCCAGCAGCTTAACTCCGGGAAATGGCTACACCTTC.

V gene TRBV11-3 combines with J gene TRBJ2-2; D possibly corresponds to TRBD1 (5 bases). The CDR3 is made up of 17 amino acids. V was clipped by 1 base and J by 6 bases, with 18 bases between them. Looked up from germline, CDR1 is SGHNT and CDR2 is YENEEA. The CDR3 region has the DNA TGTGCCAGCAGCTTAGGGCCCTCGGCAGGGATGCCCGGGGAGCTGTTTTTT. As protein: CASSLGPSAGMPGELFF.

This rearrangement joins TRBV19 to TRBJ1-2; D is ambiguous. V was cut by 1 base and J by 7 bases, with 7 bases left in between. This CDR3 spans 12 amino acids. The germline CDR1 and CDR2 sequences are LNHDA and SQIVND (reference sequence). In DNA, the CDR3 is TGTGCCAGTAGTATAGGAGTTAGTGGCTACACCTTC. Translation: CASSIGVSGYTF.

V usage is TRBV7-2 and J usage is TRBJ2-1; tentative D call: TRBD2 (6 bases). Trimming cost V 2 bases and J 5 bases, with 25 bases left between them. Germline CDR1 is SGHTA and CDR2 is FQGNSA. The CDR3 covers 19 residues. CDR3 nucleotides: TGTGCCAGCAGCTTATACGATGTATCCGCGGGGCCCCCCCACAATGAGCAGTTCTTC. Translating it yields CASSLYDVSAGPPHNEQFF.

This CDR3 reads CSVELAGEETQYF. The DNA for the CDR3 is TGCAGCGTTGAGCTAGCGGGCGAGGAGACCCAGTACTTC. This chain joins TRBV29-1 and TRBJ2-5; 8 nucleotides line up with TRBD2. This CDR3 spans 13 amino acids. The germline V gene encodes CDR1 SQVTM and CDR2 ANQGSEA. J was trimmed by 5 bases and V by 3 bases; bases with no gene match: 5.

V usage is TRBV5-4 and J usage is TRBJ2-7, with 7 nucleotides matching TRBD1. The CDR3 runs to 15 residues. Germline trimming cut 3 bases from V and 5 bases from J; bases unmatched to any gene: 11. In germline, CDR1 is SGHNT, CDR2 YYREEE (reference sequence). The CDR3 DNA sequence: TGTGCCAGCAGCTCACCTCTCGGACAGGATAACGAGCAGTACTTC. Translating it yields CASSSPLGQDNEQYF.

This sequence joins TRBV24-1 and TRBJ2-7; TRBD2 aligns across 9 bases. Germline trimming cut 5 bases from V and 5 bases from J; bases unmatched to any gene: 6. CDR1 and CDR2 (germline): KGHDR, SFDVKD. The CDR3 has 14 residues. CDR3 sequence: CATSGGLAGNEQYF. As DNA, the CDR3 is TGTGCCACCAGTGGAGGTCTAGCGGGGAACGAGCAGTACTTC.

The V call is TRBV2, the J call TRBJ2-7; D remains unclear. Trimming shortened V by 2 bases and J by 3 bases, and 5 bases separated the two germline ends. The germline V gene encodes CDR1 SNHLY and CDR2 FYNNEI. This CDR3 has 12 residues. The CDR3 DNA follows: TGTGCCAGCAGTGAACCTTACTACGAGCAGTACTTC. Protein sequence: CASSEPYYEQYF.

The chain employs TRBV5-4 and TRBJ1-2; TRBD1 is a possible D gene (5 bases). Germline CDR1 SGHNT, CDR2 YYREEE (reference sequence). With 4 bases removed from V and 8 bases from J, the gap between germline ends came to 18 bases. This CDR3 is 14 amino acids long. CDR3 protein: CASSPPRGAPGYTF. In DNA form, the CDR3 reads TGTGCCAGCAGCCCCCCACGTGGGGCGCCGGGCTACACCTTC.